The clone carrying this TCR beta chain was seen many times. CDR1 is SGHAT and CDR2 is FQDESV in the germline V gene (reference sequence). There are 16 residues in the CDR3. V gave up 3 bases and J gave up 1 base; unmatched junction bases: 5. This specimen belongs to a study of identical twins. From the 5' RACE reads, TCRdb called clonotypes with MiXCR, one entry per CDR3 protein. This sample carries around 680,000 distinct CDR3 sequences, more than 6.5% of them seen once, and the ten largest clones take approximately 0.89%. The same sample was also used in a study of yellow fever vaccine responses in identical twins.

The chain carries TRBV11-1 and TRBJ2-3, with 9 positions matching TRBD2. The sequence was collected from a young woman in good health. Sequencing was done on a sample of PBMCs. Here the CDR3 DNA reads TGTGCCAGCAGCTTGGGGAAGCGGGGGGGCACAGATACGCAGTATTTT. Its protein product is CASSLGKRGGTDTQYF.